This T cell receptor (beta chain) was observed in a study of vaccination effects on CD4 cells after COVID-19. Ahead of sequencing, the ViraFEST assay grew antigen-specific CD4+ T cells using viral peptide pools. Following 10 days of culture, CD4+ T cells were isolated. Nucleocapsid antibody tests were negative, and the vaccine recipients had no prior SARS-CoV-2 infection. Replacing half the medium with IL-2 medium was done on days 3 and 7. Generated by immunoSEQ multiplex PCR, the TCRdb table keeps only in-frame clones and is missing some. The sample yields 70,000 to 95,000 clones, 74% seen once. Turning to this clone: Its antigen is as yet unknown.

Study-level points and caveats: Convalescent patients were few in the study, and early post-infection timepoints were absent.

CDR1 is LNHDA and CDR2 is SQIVND in the germline V gene (reference sequence). The length of the CDR3 is 18 residues. V dropped 5 bases and J dropped 0 bases, with 17 bases sitting between them. The receptor's source is a human donor who received a COVID-19 vaccine. The sequencing used CD4+ T cells from PBMCs cultured with HCoV-229E spike peptides, collected before COVID-19 vaccination. The chain couples TRBV19 to TRBJ1-6, with D maybe TRBD1 (6 bases). The CDR3 nucleotides are TGTGCCAGTAGTTCCAGGGGACGGGAAAGCTCCTATAATTCACCCCTCCACTTT. The encoded protein is CASSSRGRESSYNSPLHF. Full variable domain (rest looked up from reference TRBV19 and TRBJ1-6): DGGITQSPKYLFRKEGQNVTLSCEQNLNHDAMYWYRQDPGQGLRLIYYSQIVNDFQKGDIAEGYSVSREKKESFPLTVTSAQKNPTAFYLCASSSRGRESSYNSPLHFGNGTRLTVT.